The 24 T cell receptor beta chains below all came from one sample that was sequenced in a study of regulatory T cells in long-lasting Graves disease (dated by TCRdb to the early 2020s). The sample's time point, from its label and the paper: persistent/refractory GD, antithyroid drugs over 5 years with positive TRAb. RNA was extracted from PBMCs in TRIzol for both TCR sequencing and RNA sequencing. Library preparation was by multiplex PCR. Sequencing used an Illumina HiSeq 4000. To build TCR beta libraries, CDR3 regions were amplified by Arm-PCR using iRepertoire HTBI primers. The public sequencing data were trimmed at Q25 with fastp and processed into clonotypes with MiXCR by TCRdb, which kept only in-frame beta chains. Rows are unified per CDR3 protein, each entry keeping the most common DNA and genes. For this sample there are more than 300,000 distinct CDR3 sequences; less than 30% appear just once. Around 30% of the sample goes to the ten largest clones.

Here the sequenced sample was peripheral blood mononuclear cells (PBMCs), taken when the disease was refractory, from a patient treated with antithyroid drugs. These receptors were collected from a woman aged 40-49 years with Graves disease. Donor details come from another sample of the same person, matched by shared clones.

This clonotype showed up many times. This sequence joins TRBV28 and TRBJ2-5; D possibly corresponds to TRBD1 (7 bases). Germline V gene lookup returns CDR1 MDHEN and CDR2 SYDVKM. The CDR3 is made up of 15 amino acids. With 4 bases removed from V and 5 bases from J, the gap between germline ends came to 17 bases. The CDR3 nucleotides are TGTGCCAGCAGTTGGGGGGACAGTGATGAGGAGACCCAGTACTTC. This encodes CASSWGDSDEETQYF.

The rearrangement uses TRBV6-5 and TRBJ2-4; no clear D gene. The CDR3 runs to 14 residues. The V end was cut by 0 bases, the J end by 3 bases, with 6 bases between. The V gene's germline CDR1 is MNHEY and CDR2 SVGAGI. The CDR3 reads CASSYSANKNIQYF. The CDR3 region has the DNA TGTGCCAGCAGTTACTCTGCTAACAAAAACATTCAGTACTTC.

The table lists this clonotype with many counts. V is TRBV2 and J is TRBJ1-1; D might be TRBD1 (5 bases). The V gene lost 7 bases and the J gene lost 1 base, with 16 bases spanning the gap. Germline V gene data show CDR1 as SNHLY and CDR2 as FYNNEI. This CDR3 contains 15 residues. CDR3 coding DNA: TGTGCCAGCACTCTTTCGGGGACTACGAACACTGAAGCTTTCTTT. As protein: CASTLSGTTNTEAFF.

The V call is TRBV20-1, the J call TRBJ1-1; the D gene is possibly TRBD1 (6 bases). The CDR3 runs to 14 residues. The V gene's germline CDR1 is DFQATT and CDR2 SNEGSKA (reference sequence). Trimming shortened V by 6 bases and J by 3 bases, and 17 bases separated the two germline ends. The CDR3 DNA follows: TGCAGTGCCCCATTCAGGGGTTTGGACACTGAAGCTTTCTTT. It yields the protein CSAPFRGLDTEAFF.

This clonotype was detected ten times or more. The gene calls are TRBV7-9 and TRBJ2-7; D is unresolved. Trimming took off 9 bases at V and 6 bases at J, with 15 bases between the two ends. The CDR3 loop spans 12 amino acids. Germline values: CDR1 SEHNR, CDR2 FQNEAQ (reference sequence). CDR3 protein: CASTTETPEQYF. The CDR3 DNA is TGTGCCAGTACCACCGAAACCCCCGAGCAGTACTTC.

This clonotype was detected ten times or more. The DNA of the CDR3 is TGTGCCAGCAGAAGACGACCAGGGGGGGGTTCACCCCTCCACTTT. Residues: CASRRRPGGGSPLHF. V and J are TRBV28 and TRBJ1-6, with TRBD1 matching over 7 bases. There are 15 residues in the CDR3. Looked up from germline, CDR1 is MDHEN and CDR2 is SYDVKM. V trimming: 6 bases; J trimming: 9 bases; junction bases outside the gene matches: 11. Full variable domain (remainder filled in from reference TRBV28 and TRBJ1-6): DVKVTQSSRYLVKRTGEKVFLECVQDMDHENMFWYRQDPGLGLRLIYFSYDVKMKEKGDIPEGYSVSREKKERFSLILESASTNQTSMYLCASRRRPGGGSPLHFGNGTRLTVT.

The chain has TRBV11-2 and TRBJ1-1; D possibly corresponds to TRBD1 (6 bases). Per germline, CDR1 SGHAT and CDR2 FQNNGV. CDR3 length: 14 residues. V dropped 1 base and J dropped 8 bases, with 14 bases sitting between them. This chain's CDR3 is CASSLVSRQGEAFF. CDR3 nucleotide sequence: TGTGCCAGCAGCTTAGTTTCTCGTCAGGGGGAAGCTTTCTTT. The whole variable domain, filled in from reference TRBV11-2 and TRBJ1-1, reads EAGVAQSPRYKIIEKRQSVAFWCNPISGHATLYWYQQILGQGPKLLIQFQNNGVVDDSQLPKDRFSAERLKGVDSTLKIQPAKLEDSAVYLCASSLVSRQGEAFFGQGTRLTVV.

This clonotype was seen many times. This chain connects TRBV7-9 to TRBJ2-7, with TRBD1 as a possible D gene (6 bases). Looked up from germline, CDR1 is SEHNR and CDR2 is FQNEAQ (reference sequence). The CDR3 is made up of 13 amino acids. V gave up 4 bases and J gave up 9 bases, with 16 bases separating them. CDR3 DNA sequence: TGTGCCAGCAGCTCCCGGGACACCCCTGGGCAGTACTTC. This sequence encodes CASSSRDTPGQYF.

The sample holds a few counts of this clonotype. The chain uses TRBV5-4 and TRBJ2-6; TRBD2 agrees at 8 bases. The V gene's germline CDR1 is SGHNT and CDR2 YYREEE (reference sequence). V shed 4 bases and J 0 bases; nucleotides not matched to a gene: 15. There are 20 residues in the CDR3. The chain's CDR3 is CASSPLSLADLFSGANVLTF. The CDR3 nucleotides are TGTGCCAGCAGCCCACTCTCACTAGCGGACCTTTTCTCTGGGGCCAACGTCCTGACTTTC.

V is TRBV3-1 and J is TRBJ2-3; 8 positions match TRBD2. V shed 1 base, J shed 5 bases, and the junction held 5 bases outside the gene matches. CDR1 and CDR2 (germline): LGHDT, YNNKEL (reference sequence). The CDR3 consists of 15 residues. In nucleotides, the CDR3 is TGTGCCAGCAGCCAAGCGGGAGGGAGGTTAGATACGCAGTATTTT. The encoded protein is CASSQAGGRLDTQYF.

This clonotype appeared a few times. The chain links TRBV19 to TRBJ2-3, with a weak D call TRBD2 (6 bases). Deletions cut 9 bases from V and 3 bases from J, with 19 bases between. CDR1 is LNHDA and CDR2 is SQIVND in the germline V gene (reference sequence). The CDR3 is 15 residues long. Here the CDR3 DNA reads TGTGCCAGCTCCGGCCGGGGACTTAAAACAGATACGCAGTATTTT. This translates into CASSGRGLKTDTQYF.

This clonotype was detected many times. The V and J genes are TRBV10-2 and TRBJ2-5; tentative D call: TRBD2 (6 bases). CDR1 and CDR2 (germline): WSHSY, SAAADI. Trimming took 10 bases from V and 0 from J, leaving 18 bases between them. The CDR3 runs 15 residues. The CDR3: CATAPASAYQETQYF. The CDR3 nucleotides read TGCGCCACCGCCCCGGCTAGCGCTTACCAAGAGACCCAGTACTTC.

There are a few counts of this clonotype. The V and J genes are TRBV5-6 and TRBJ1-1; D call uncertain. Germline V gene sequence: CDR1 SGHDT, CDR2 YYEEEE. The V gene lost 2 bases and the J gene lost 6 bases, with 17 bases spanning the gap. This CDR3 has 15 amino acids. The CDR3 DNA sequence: TGTGCCAGCAGCTTCATAACAGTCCCTCGGGCTGAAGCTTTCTTT. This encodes CASSFITVPRAEAFF.

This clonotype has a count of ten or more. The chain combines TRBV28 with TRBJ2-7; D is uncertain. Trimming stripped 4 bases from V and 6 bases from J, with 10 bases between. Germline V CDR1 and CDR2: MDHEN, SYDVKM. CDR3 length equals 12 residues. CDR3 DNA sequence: TGTGCCAGCAGTTCCGGTTCGAGCGAGCAGTACTTC. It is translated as CASSSGSSEQYF.

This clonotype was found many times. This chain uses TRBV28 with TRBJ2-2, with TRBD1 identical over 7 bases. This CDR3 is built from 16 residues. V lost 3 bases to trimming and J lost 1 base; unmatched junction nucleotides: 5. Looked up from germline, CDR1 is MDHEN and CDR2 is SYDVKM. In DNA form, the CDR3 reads TGTGCCAGCAGTTTGGTTGGGACAGTGAACACCGGGGAGCTGTTTTTT. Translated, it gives CASSLVGTVNTGELFF.

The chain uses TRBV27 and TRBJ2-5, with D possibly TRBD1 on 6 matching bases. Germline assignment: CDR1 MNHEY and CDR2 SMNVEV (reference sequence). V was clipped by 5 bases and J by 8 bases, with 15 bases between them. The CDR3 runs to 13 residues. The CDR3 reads CASSRAGAQTQYF. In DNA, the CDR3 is TGTGCCAGCAGTCGAGCAGGGGCTCAAACCCAGTACTTC.

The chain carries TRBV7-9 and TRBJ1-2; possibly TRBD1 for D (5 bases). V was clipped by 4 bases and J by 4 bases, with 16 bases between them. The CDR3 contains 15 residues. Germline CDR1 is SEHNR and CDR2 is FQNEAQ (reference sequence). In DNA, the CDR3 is TGTGCCAGCAGCTCAGGGACGGATGCCTTCTATGGCTACACCTTC. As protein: CASSSGTDAFYGYTF.

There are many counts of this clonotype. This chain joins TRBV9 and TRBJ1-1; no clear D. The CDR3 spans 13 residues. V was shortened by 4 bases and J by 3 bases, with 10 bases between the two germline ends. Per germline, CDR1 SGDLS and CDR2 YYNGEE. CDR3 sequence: CASSPDLDTEAFF. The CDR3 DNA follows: TGTGCCAGCAGCCCTGACCTGGACACTGAAGCTTTCTTT. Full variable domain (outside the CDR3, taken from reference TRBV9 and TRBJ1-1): DSGVTQTPKHLITATGQRVTLRCSPRSGDLSVYWYQQSLDQGLQFLIQYYNGEERAKGNILERFSAQQFPDLHSELNLSSLELGDSALYFCASSPDLDTEAFFGQGTRLTVV.

Written as DNA, the CDR3 is TGTGCCAGCAGACGGACAGGCACGAACACCGGGGAGCTGTTTTTT. Encoded protein: CASRRTGTNTGELFF. This chain connects TRBV14 to TRBJ2-2, with 7 bases that match TRBD1. In germline, CDR1 is SGHDN, CDR2 FVKESK. J was trimmed by 0 bases and V by 6 bases; bases with no gene match: 4. This CDR3 is built from 15 residues.

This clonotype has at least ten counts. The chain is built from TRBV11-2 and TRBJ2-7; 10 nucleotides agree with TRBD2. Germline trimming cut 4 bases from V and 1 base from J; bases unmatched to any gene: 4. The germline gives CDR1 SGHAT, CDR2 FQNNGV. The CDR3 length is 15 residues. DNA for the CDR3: TGTGCCAGCAGCTCCCTTAGCGGGAGGTCCTACGAGCAGTACTTC. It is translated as CASSSLSGRSYEQYF.

The CDR3 nucleotides are TGTGCCTGGGGTAAAGGCCTTGAAGCTTTCTTT. It translates to CAWGKGLEAFF. The rearrangement uses TRBV30 and TRBJ1-1; no clear D. V shed 5 bases and J shed 7 bases, with 11 bases lying between them. The CDR3 is 11 residues long. From germline, CDR1 is GTSNPN and CDR2 SVGIG (reference sequence). Full variable domain (outside the CDR3, taken from reference TRBV30 and TRBJ1-1): SQTIHQWPATLVQPVGSPLSLECTVEGTSNPNLYWYRQAAGRGLQLLFYSVGIGQISSEVPQNLSASRPQDRQFILSSKKLLLSDSGFYLCAWGKGLEAFFGQGTRLTVV.

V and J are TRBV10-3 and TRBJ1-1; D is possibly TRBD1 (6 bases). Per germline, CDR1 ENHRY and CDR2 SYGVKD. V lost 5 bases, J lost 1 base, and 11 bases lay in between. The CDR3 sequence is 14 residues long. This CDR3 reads CAISSIGGNTEAFF. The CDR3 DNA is TGTGCCATCAGTTCAATAGGGGGGAACACTGAAGCTTTCTTT.

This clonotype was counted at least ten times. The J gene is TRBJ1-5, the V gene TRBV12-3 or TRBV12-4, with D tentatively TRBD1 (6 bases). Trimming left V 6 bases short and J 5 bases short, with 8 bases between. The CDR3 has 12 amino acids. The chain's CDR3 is CASRGAYQPQHF. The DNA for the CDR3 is TGTGCCAGCAGGGGGGCTTATCAGCCCCAGCATTTT.

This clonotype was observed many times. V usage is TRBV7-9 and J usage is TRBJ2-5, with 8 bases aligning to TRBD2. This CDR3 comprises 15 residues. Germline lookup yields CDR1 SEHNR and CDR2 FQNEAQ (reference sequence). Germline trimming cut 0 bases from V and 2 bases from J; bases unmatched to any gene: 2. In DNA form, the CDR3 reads TGTGCCAGCAGCTTAGCGACTAGCGTTCAAGAGACCCAGTACTTC. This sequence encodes CASSLATSVQETQYF.